The 18 T cell receptor beta chains given below trace back to one sample, sequenced in a study of CD8 T cells in Susac syndrome. With random hexamers, roughly 0.5 to 1 ug RNA was reverse transcribed. TCRdb reprocessed the immunoSEQ multiplex PCR reads with MiXCR, giving one entry per CDR3 protein. This repertoire shows 150,000 to 200,000 distinct CDR3 sequences, roughly 93% found once; its top ten account for more than 0.13%. Input material: CD4+ T cells from PBMCs. The receptors were gathered from a human donor in good health.

The chain uses TRBV5-1 and TRBJ2-7; 7 bases are shared with TRBD1. From germline, CDR1 is SGHRS and CDR2 YFSETQ. Trimming removed 3 bases from V and 5 bases from J; junction bases left unmatched: 11. The CDR3 contains 15 residues. As DNA, the CDR3 is TGCGCCAGCAGCTCCCCCGAGACAGGGTTGAACGAGCAGTACTTC. Translated, it gives CASSSPETGLNEQYF.

The chain uses TRBV5-1 and TRBJ2-2; no clear D. Trimming removed 4 bases at V and 6 bases at J, with 13 bases between. This CDR3 is 14 amino acids long. Germline V gene sequence: CDR1 SGHRS, CDR2 YFSETQ. In nucleotides, the CDR3 is TGCGCCAGCAGCGAGCCCTCAAGCCCCGGGGAGCTGTTTTTT. The encoded protein is CASSEPSSPGELFF.

The chain uses TRBV9 and TRBJ2-1; 11 bases line up with TRBD2. Looked up from germline, CDR1 is SGDLS and CDR2 is YYNGEE. The J segment lost 1 base and the V segment lost 3 bases, leaving 6 bases of the junction unmatched. The CDR3 extends over 17 amino acids. The CDR3 DNA reads TGTGCCAGCAGCGCTCCGCTAGCGGGGGGTTCCTACAATGAGCAGTTCTTC. Translated, it gives CASSAPLAGGSYNEQFF.

The chain links TRBV7-2 to TRBJ2-3, with 10 bases fitting TRBD1. This CDR3 is built from 16 residues. The trim removed 4 bases at V and 8 bases at J, leaving 12 bases unmatched. In germline, CDR1 is SGHTA, CDR2 FQGNSA. CDR3 sequence (DNA): TGTGCCAGCAGCTCCACCCGGACAGGGGGAGGAAGTACGCAGTATTTT. Translation: CASSSTRTGGGSTQYF. The whole variable domain, remainder taken from reference TRBV7-2 and TRBJ2-3, is GAGVSQSPSNKVTEKGKDVELRCDPISGHTALYWYRQSLGQGLEFLIYFQGNSAPDKSGLPSDRFSAERTGGSVSTLTIQRTQQEDSAVYLCASSSTRTGGGSTQYFGPGTRLTVL.

The genes are TRBV4-2 and TRBJ2-1; D perhaps matches TRBD2 (5 bases). Germline CDR1 LGHNA, CDR2 YNFKEQ. CDR3 size: 14 residues. The germline V and J ends were trimmed by 1 base and 8 bases, with 12 bases remaining between them. CDR3 region: CASSQGGSDYEQFF. Written as DNA, the CDR3 is TGTGCCAGCAGCCAAGGTGGTAGCGACTATGAGCAGTTCTTC.

This clonotype came up once. The V and J genes are TRBV2 and TRBJ2-5; D remains ambiguous. The CDR3 consists of 14 residues. V dropped 5 bases and J dropped 1 base, with 11 bases sitting between them. Germline loops: CDR1 SNHLY, CDR2 FYNNEI. The CDR3 sequence: CASSLTLIQETQYF. Written as DNA, the CDR3 is TGTGCCAGCAGTCTGACCCTGATCCAAGAGACCCAGTACTTC.

The J gene is TRBJ1-2, the V gene TRBV19, with TRBD1 matching 7 bases. Trimming cost V 4 bases and J 4 bases; bases outside gene matches: 15. This CDR3 region has 17 residues. The germline gives CDR1 LNHDA, CDR2 SQIVND (reference sequence). The CDR3 nucleotides read TGTGCCAGTAGTAGCCGGCCGAGACAGGGCGTTGGCTATGGCTACACCTTC. Translation gives CASSSRPRQGVGYGYTF.

V is TRBV5-1 and J is TRBJ1-1, with D possibly matching TRBD1 (5 bases). V gave up 0 bases and J gave up 1 base, with 10 bases separating them. The CDR3 consists of 15 residues. In germline, CDR1 is SGHRS, CDR2 YFSETQ. The chain's CDR3 is CASSLAGGSNTEAFF. CDR3 DNA sequence: TGCGCCAGCAGCTTGGCCGGGGGGTCGAACACTGAAGCTTTCTTT.

The chain combines TRBV21-1 with TRBJ1-1; the DNA was not used to check the table's D call, TRBD1. TRBV21-1 is a pseudogene locus. CDR3 size: 15 residues. The CDR3 protein is CASSKVCTGGTEAFF. CDR3 nucleotide sequence: TGTGCCAGCAGCAAAGTTTGTACAGGGGGCACTGAAGCTTTCTTT.

The chain couples TRBV12-3 or TRBV12-4 to TRBJ1-1, with D perhaps TRBD1 (5 bases). V lost 3 bases, J lost 11 bases, and 13 bases lay in between. The CDR3 is 12 residues long. The CDR3 DNA reads as TGTGCCAGCAGTTTGAGGGCGGGGGGGGCTTTCTTT. It translates to CASSLRAGGAFF.

This clonotype has only a few counts. V gene TRBV4-1 combines with J gene TRBJ2-5; D possibly corresponds to TRBD2 (6 bases). This CDR3 is built from 19 residues. Germline V CDR1 and CDR2: MGHRA, YSYEKL. Trimming stripped 4 bases from V and 4 bases from J, with 28 bases between. DNA for the CDR3: TGCGCCAGCAGCCTCCGGGCGGGGTCGCCTTATCCGGAACGAGAGACCCAGTACTTC. Translated, it gives CASSLRAGSPYPERETQYF.

The rearrangement uses TRBV20-1 and TRBJ1-2; possible D gene TRBD1, 5 bases. Germline V gives CDR1 DFQATT, CDR2 SNEGSKA (reference sequence). The length of the CDR3 is 13 residues. With 8 bases removed from V and 4 bases from J, the gap between germline ends came to 17 bases. CDR3 region: CSTSGAGRYGYTF. CDR3 coding DNA: TGCAGTACGTCCGGGGCAGGACGCTATGGCTACACCTTC.

The chain recombines TRBV20-1 with TRBJ1-5; a weak D match, TRBD1 (5 bases). Trimming removed 6 bases at V and 5 bases at J, with 14 bases between. The CDR3 spans 13 residues. The germline gives CDR1 DFQATT, CDR2 SNEGSKA (reference sequence). CDR3 nucleotides: TGCAGTGCGTCCCGGGACGGATATCAGCCCCAGCATTTT. Amino acid sequence: CSASRDGYQPQHF.

The J gene is TRBJ2-7, the V gene TRBV30; possible D gene TRBD2, 5 bases. The CDR3 is made up of 13 amino acids. In germline, CDR1 is GTSNPN, CDR2 SVGIG (reference sequence). V was trimmed by 5 bases and J by 9 bases, leaving 20 bases between them. CDR3 DNA sequence: TGTGCCTGGGCACGGGGTCATACAATGGGGCAGTACTTC. This gives the protein CAWARGHTMGQYF.

The V and J genes are TRBV19 and TRBJ2-4, with 11 bases aligning to TRBD1. After removal of 5 bases from V and 1 base from J, the junction contained 4 bases not matched to a gene. This CDR3 has 16 amino acids. Germline CDR1 LNHDA, CDR2 SQIVND (reference sequence). CDR3 sequence reads: CASSEDRGPAKNIQYF. The CDR3 DNA follows: TGTGCCAGTAGTGAGGACAGGGGGCCCGCCAAAAACATTCAGTACTTC. Full variable domain (missing parts from reference TRBV19 and TRBJ2-4): DGGITQSPKYLFRKEGQNVTLSCEQNLNHDAMYWYRQDPGQGLRLIYYSQIVNDFQKGDIAEGYSVSREKKESFPLTVTSAQKNPTAFYLCASSEDRGPAKNIQYFGAGTRLSVL.

The V gene is TRBV4-1, the J gene TRBJ2-3, with a tentative D call TRBD2 (5 bases). The germline CDR1 and CDR2 sequences are MGHRA and YSYEKL. This CDR3 region has 15 residues. The V end lost 1 base, the J end lost 1 base, and 9 bases lay between the germline ends. The CDR3 reads CASSQGESRTDTQYF. Written as DNA, the CDR3 is TGCGCCAGCAGCCAAGGGGAGTCCCGCACAGATACGCAGTATTTT.

The V and J genes are TRBV20-1 and TRBJ1-2; possible D gene TRBD1, 6 bases. Germline lookup yields CDR1 DFQATT and CDR2 SNEGSKA (reference sequence). The ends were cut back, 6 bases at V and 6 bases at J, with 14 bases in the middle. This CDR3 is built from 12 residues. CDR3 coding DNA: TGCAGTGCCACCCTTAGGGGGGATGGCTACACCTTC. This gives the protein CSATLRGDGYTF.

The J gene is TRBJ2-7, the V gene TRBV14; TRBD1 agrees at 7 bases. Germline CDR1 is SGHDN and CDR2 is FVKESK. CDR3 size: 17 residues. V gave up 4 bases and J gave up 2 bases; unmatched junction bases: 14. Here the CDR3 DNA reads TGTGCCAGCAGCCGATTACAGGGGACCCGAACCCCCTACGAGCAGTACTTC. It encodes CASSRLQGTRTPYEQYF.